The rows below give T cell receptor beta chains drawn from one sample of a study of shared clonotypes between healthy human individuals. TCRdb's copy holds only in-frame clones and misses some; the assay was immunoSEQ multiplex PCR. The sample has a few hundred thousand clones, approximately 97% seen once; the top ten hold less than 0.065%. The sample consisted of naive CD4+ T cells sorted from blood. The origin of the receptors is a woman under 40 in good health. Each CDR3 is given with its conserved first and last residue. D genes are given only for firm matches. Part of the rows lack a size; the others show once, few, many or a class for expanded clones.

j_gene: TRBJ2-1; d_gene: .; v_gene: TRBV6-5; abundance: .; CDR3nt: TGTGCCAGCAGCAAGGAGAGGGGCGGATTCCATGAGCAGTTCTTC; CDR3aa: CASSKERGGFHEQFF
j_gene: TRBJ2-3; d_gene: TRBD2; v_gene: TRBV10-3; abundance: .; CDR3nt: TGTGCCATCAGTGACGAGAGCGGGAGAGGCACAGATACGCAGTATTTT; CDR3aa: CAISDESGRGTDTQYF
j_gene: TRBJ1-1; d_gene: .; v_gene: TRBV27; abundance: .; CDR3nt: TGTGCCAGCAGCCCTTGGGGGCAGTCGTCCACTGAAGCTTTCTTT; CDR3aa: CASSPWGQSSTEAFF
j_gene: TRBJ2-2; d_gene: .; v_gene: TRBV11-2; abundance: .; CDR3nt: TGTGCCAGCAGCTGGCGAGAGGTCGGCACCGGGGAGCTGTTTTTT; CDR3aa: CASSWREVGTGELFF
j_gene: TRBJ1-1; d_gene: TRBD1; v_gene: TRBV28; abundance: .; CDR3nt: TGTGCCAGCAGTAGGACAGGGCACACTGAAGCTTTCTTT; CDR3aa: CASSRTGHTEAFF
j_gene: TRBJ2-5; d_gene: .; v_gene: TRBV5-1; abundance: .; CDR3nt: TGCGCCAGCAGCTTGACGCCGGGGGTCCAAGAGACCCAGTACTTC; CDR3aa: CASSLTPGVQETQYF
j_gene: TRBJ1-5; d_gene: .; v_gene: TRBV2; abundance: once; CDR3nt: TGTGCCAGCAGTTATAGTTGGGAGTGGGGGCAGCCCCAGCATTTT; CDR3aa: CASSYSWEWGQPQHF
j_gene: TRBJ2-1; d_gene: .; v_gene: TRBV28; abundance: .; CDR3nt: TGTGCCAGCAGTTTAAGGGTCCCCAATGAGCAGTTCTTC; CDR3aa: CASSLRVPNEQFF
j_gene: TRBJ1-5; d_gene: .; v_gene: TRBV5-1; abundance: .; CDR3nt: TGCGCCAGCAGCTTTGAGGGGGGTCAGCCCCAGCATTTT; CDR3aa: CASSFEGGQPQHF
j_gene: TRBJ1-1; d_gene: TRBD1; v_gene: TRBV6-5; abundance: .; CDR3nt: TGTGCCAGCAGGACGAGACAGGGAAAAACTGAAGCTTTCTTT; CDR3aa: CASRTRQGKTEAFF
j_gene: TRBJ2-1; d_gene: TRBD2; v_gene: TRBV5-6; abundance: .; CDR3nt: TGTGCCAGCAGCTCCTTAGCGGGAGACTCCTACAATGAGCAGTTCTTC; CDR3aa: CASSSLAGDSYNEQFF
j_gene: TRBJ2-1; d_gene: .; v_gene: TRBV11-3; abundance: .; CDR3nt: TGTGCCAGCAGCTTAGAGAGCGGGCCCAATGAGCAGTTCTTC; CDR3aa: CASSLESGPNEQFF